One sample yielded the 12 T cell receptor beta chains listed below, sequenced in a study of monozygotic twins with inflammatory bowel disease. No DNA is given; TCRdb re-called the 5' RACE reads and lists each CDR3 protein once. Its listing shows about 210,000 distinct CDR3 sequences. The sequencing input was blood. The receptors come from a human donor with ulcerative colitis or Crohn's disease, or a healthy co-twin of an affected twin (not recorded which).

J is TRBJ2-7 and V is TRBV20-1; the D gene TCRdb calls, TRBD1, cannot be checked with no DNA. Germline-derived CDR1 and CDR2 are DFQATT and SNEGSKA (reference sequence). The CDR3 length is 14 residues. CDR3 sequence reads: CSAGGNRGPYEQYF.

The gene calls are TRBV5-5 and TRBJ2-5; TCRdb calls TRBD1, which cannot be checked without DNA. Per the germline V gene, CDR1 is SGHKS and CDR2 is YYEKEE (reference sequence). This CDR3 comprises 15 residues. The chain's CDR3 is CASMGVPGQGETQYF.

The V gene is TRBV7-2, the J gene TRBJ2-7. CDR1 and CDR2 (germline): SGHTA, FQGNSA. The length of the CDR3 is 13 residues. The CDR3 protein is CASSQFGPYEQYF.

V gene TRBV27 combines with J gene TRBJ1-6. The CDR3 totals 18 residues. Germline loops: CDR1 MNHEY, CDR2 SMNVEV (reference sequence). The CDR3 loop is CASSLRGPTSSYNSPLHF.

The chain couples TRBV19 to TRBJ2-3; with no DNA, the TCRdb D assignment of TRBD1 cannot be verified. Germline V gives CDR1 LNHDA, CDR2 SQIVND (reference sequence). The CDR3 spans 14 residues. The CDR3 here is CASSIGPPTDTQYF.

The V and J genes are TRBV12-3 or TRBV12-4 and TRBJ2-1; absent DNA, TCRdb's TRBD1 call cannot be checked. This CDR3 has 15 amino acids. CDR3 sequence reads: CASSSDRGHYNEQFF.

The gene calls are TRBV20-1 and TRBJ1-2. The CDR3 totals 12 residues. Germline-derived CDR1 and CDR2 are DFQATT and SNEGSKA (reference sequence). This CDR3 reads CSAMRGDHGYTF.

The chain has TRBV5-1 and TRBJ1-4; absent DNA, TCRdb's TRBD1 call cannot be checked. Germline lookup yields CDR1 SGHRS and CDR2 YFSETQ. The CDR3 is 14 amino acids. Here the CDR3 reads CASSPGQGAIQLFF.

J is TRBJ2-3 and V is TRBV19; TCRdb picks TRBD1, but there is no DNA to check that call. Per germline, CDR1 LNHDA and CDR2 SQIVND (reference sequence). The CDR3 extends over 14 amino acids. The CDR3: CASIDRGYSDTQYF.

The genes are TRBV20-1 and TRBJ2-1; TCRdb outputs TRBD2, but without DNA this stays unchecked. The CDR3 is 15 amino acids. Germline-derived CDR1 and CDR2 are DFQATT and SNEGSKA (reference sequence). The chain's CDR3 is CSARPTSGGGNEQFF.

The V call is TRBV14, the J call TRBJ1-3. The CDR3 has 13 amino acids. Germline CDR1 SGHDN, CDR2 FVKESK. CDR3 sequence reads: CASSPGPGNTIYF.

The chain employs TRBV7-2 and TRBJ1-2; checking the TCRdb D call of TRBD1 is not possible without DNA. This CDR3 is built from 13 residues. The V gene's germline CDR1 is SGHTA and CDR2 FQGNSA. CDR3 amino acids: CASSSSGVYGYTF.